Each of the 23 T cell receptor beta chains below was sequenced from the same sample in a study of response to subunit inactivated influenza vaccine. TCRdb itself ran the RT-PCR reads through MiXCR, one entry per CDR3 protein. The table shows some 500,000 distinct CDR3 sequences, with about 15% occurring only once. The input for sequencing was CD4+ T cells sorted from PBMCs, taken approximately 25 months after vaccination. All receptors derive from a man in his fifties or sixties who received an inactivated influenza vaccine.

This clonotype was recorded a few times. V usage is TRBV9 and J usage is TRBJ2-5; the D gene is possibly TRBD2 (5 bases). CDR3 length equals 15 residues. Germline CDR1 reads SGDLS; CDR2 reads YYNGEE. The ends were cut back, 0 bases at V and 0 bases at J, with 9 bases in the middle. DNA of the CDR3: TGTGCCAGCAGCGTAGGAGGGTCGTACCAAGAGACCCAGTACTTC. Translated: CASSVGGSYQETQYF.

This clonotype occurred a few times. V and J are TRBV28 and TRBJ2-5; 9 nucleotides match TRBD1. The germline gives CDR1 MDHEN, CDR2 SYDVKM. This CDR3 is built from 19 residues. Trimming cost V 4 bases and J 3 bases; bases outside gene matches: 18. DNA for the CDR3: TGTGCCAGCAGTTCTCCCCCTTACTCCGACGACAGGGGGAAAGAGACCCAGTACTTC. Translated: CASSSPPYSDDRGKETQYF.

In this sample, this clonotype turned up a few times. The V and J genes are TRBV7-9 and TRBJ2-5, with 9 bases identical to TRBD1. Germline CDR1 and CDR2: SEHNR and FQNEAQ (reference sequence). The CDR3 extends over 12 amino acids. V was pared by 6 bases and J by 4 bases, with 0 bases of the junction left unmatched. This CDR3 is CASRTGGETQYF. In nucleotides, the CDR3 is TGTGCCAGCAGGACAGGGGGAGAGACCCAGTACTTC.

CDR3 amino acids: CSVRMAIGELFF. CDR3 DNA sequence: TGCAGCGTCAGAATGGCTATCGGGGAGCTGTTTTTT. This sequence joins TRBV29-1 and TRBJ2-2, with no clear D. CDR1 is SQVTM, CDR2 ANQGSEA, per germline. The length of the CDR3 is 12 residues. Trimming left V 6 bases short and J 7 bases short, with 12 bases between.

This clonotype showed up just a few times. V usage is TRBV7-2 and J usage is TRBJ2-2; 15 bases line up with TRBD2. CDR1 SGHTA and CDR2 FQGNSA come from the germline V gene. This CDR3 is 21 amino acids long. The V segment lost 3 bases and the J segment 7 bases; nucleotides outside the gene matches: 18. The CDR3 nucleotides read TGTGCCAGCAGCTTCGTGATAAGCACCGGGACTAGCGGGAGGTCTGTCGGGGAGCTGTTTTTT. This codes for CASSFVISTGTSGRSVGELFF.

The table lists this clonotype with many counts. The rearrangement joins TRBV7-2 to TRBJ2-7, with a weak D call TRBD1 (6 bases). V was clipped by 0 bases and J by 2 bases, with 8 bases between them. The CDR3 has 14 residues. The germline gives CDR1 SGHTA, CDR2 FQGNSA. The CDR3 loop is CASSLAGDTYEQYF. CDR3 DNA: TGTGCCAGCAGCTTAGCGGGGGACACCTACGAGCAGTACTTC.

Only a few counts were recorded for this clonotype. This chain joins TRBV10-3 and TRBJ1-5; unclear D gene. Looked up from germline, CDR1 is ENHRY and CDR2 is SYGVKD. Trimming pared 2 bases from V and 4 bases from J, leaving 9 bases between. This CDR3 region has 14 residues. CDR3 sequence reads: CAISEAPRNQPQHF. CDR3 DNA sequence: TGTGCCATCAGTGAGGCACCCCGGAATCAGCCCCAGCATTTT.

This clonotype was picked up a small number of times. The chain links TRBV10-3 to TRBJ2-3; 9 bases are shared with TRBD2. Trimming at V came to 3 bases and at J to 4 bases, leaving 5 bases not matched to a gene. Germline V gene data show CDR1 as ENHRY and CDR2 as SYGVKD. The CDR3 length is 15 residues. The CDR3, as DNA: TGTGCCATCAGTGATTTGGCGGGAGGGCCAGATACGCAGTATTTT. It yields the protein CAISDLAGGPDTQYF.

This chain links TRBV5-6 with TRBJ2-3, with a tentative D call TRBD1 (5 bases). The V gene lost 4 bases and the J gene lost 2 bases, with 11 bases spanning the gap. Germline-derived CDR1 and CDR2 are SGHDT and YYEEEE. The CDR3 is made up of 14 amino acids. CDR3 nucleotide sequence: TGTGCCAGCAGCACAGGACACACCACAGATACGCAGTATTTT. This codes for CASSTGHTTDTQYF.

About this clonotype: The junction differs from germline at one of its ends, possibly a read error. The V gene is TRBV5-1, the J gene TRBJ2-3, with 14 bases aligning to TRBD2. This CDR3 spans 16 amino acids. CDR1 and CDR2 (germline): SGHRS, YFSETQ. The CDR3 loop reads CVSSLVRTSGRDTQYF. For the CDR3, the DNA is TGCGTCAGCAGCTTGGTTAGGACTAGCGGGAGGGATACGCAGTATTTT.

This clonotype was counted at least ten times. The V gene is TRBV27, the J gene TRBJ2-7; the D gene is possibly TRBD1 (5 bases). CDR3 length: 13 residues. The V end was cut by 6 bases, the J end by 1 base, with 10 bases between. Per the germline V gene, CDR1 is MNHEY and CDR2 is SMNVEV (reference sequence). This CDR3 reads CASRRQLSYEQYF. CDR3 coding DNA: TGTGCCAGCAGGAGACAGCTATCCTACGAGCAGTACTTC.

The chain is built from TRBV10-3 and TRBJ2-7; no definite D call. This CDR3 comprises 13 residues. Trimming left V 8 bases short and J 3 bases short, with 14 bases between. CDR1 and CDR2 from the germline V gene are ENHRY and SYGVKD. The CDR3 DNA follows: TGTGCCATCGGACGGACGCAGCTCTACGAGCAGTACTTC. This gives the protein CAIGRTQLYEQYF.

V gene TRBV18 combines with J gene TRBJ1-1; D is perhaps TRBD1 (5 bases). CDR1 is KGHSH, CDR2 LQKENI, per germline. The length of the CDR3 is 14 residues. The V gene lost 3 bases and the J gene lost 3 bases, with 11 bases spanning the gap. CDR3 DNA: TGTGCCAGCTCACCGTCCTTAGGGGACACTGAAGCTTTCTTT. It encodes CASSPSLGDTEAFF.

This clonotype was picked up a small number of times. The rearrangement links TRBV20-1 to TRBJ2-7; no clear D gene. The CDR3 covers 14 residues. The V gene's germline CDR1 is DFQATT and CDR2 SNEGSKA (reference sequence). V was clipped by 0 bases and J by 0 bases, with 9 bases between them. The CDR3 DNA reads as TGCAGTGCTAGAGATAAGAAGGGCTCCTACGAGCAGTACTTC. It codes for CSARDKKGSYEQYF.

The J gene is TRBJ2-1, the V gene TRBV4-3; 9 bases fit TRBD2. The germline gives CDR1 LGHNA, CDR2 YSLEER. The CDR3 is made up of 16 amino acids. J gave up 4 bases and V 3 bases, and 7 bases lay outside the gene matches. Here the CDR3 reads CASSHAAGGRYNEQFF. The CDR3 DNA reads as TGCGCCAGCAGCCACGCCGCGGGGGGGAGGTACAATGAGCAGTTCTTC.

This clonotype has just a few counts. The V gene is TRBV28, the J gene TRBJ1-2; weak D call: TRBD1 (6 bases). CDR3 size: 13 residues. Germline CDR1 MDHEN, CDR2 SYDVKM. Trimming pared 6 bases from V and 3 bases from J, leaving 11 bases between. Here the CDR3 DNA reads TGTGCCAGCAGCCCGGGACACTACTATGGCTACACCTTC. Protein sequence: CASSPGHYYGYTF.

This clonotype showed up just a few times. This rearrangement joins TRBV5-1 to TRBJ2-1, with D uncertain. V gave up 0 bases and J gave up 6 bases, with 10 bases separating them. The CDR3 contains 14 residues. CDR1 SGHRS and CDR2 YFSETQ come from the germline V gene. CDR3 DNA sequence: TGCGCCAGCAGCTTGGCTTCAGTCTTCAATGAGCAGTTCTTC. This sequence encodes CASSLASVFNEQFF.

This clonotype was seen only a few times. The chain has TRBV5-1 and TRBJ1-1; D ambiguous. CDR1 and CDR2 (germline): SGHRS, YFSETQ. This CDR3 contains 16 residues. The V end lost 4 bases, the J end lost 0 bases, and 16 bases lay between the germline ends. The CDR3 reads CASSHTATQMNTEAFF. CDR3 in DNA: TGCGCCAGCAGCCACACAGCCACACAAATGAACACTGAAGCTTTCTTT.

The chain recombines TRBV20-1 with TRBJ2-5; D may be TRBD2 (6 bases). Germline V gene lookup returns CDR1 DFQATT and CDR2 SNEGSKA (reference sequence). V was shortened by 0 bases and J by 5 bases, with 19 bases between the two germline ends. This CDR3 has 16 residues. CDR3: CSARDPGGENAETQYF. The CDR3, as DNA: TGCAGTGCTAGAGATCCCGGCGGGGAAAATGCGGAGACCCAGTACTTC.

This clonotype was recorded a few times. The chain employs TRBV10-3 and TRBJ2-7, with D possibly matching TRBD2 (6 bases). Germline-derived CDR1 and CDR2 are ENHRY and SYGVKD. The CDR3 loop spans 15 amino acids. Trimming stripped 2 bases from V and 4 bases from J, with 15 bases between. The CDR3 reads CAISEGRGISYEQYF. DNA of the CDR3: TGTGCCATCAGTGAGGGACGCGGGATCTCTTACGAGCAGTACTTC.

Note on this clonotype: The germline gene is not matched at one end of the junction; a read error may be the cause. The rearrangement links TRBV7-3 to TRBJ2-1; 10 bases are shared with TRBD2. CDR1 is SGHTA and CDR2 is FQGTGA in the germline V gene. The CDR3 consists of 13 residues. Here the CDR3 reads CASSFSGRSEQFF. In DNA, the CDR3 is TGCGCCAGCAGTTTTAGCGGGAGGAGTGAGCAGTTCTTC. Using reference TRBV7-3 and TRBJ2-1 for the parts outside the CDR3, the full variable domain is GAGVSQTPSNKVTEKGKYVELRCDPISGHTALYWYRQSLGQGPEFLIYFQGTGAADDSGLPNDRFFAVRPEGSVSTLKIQRTERGDSAVYLCASSFSGRSEQFFGPGTRLTVL.

DNA for the CDR3: TGCAGTGCTAGAGATCTCGAGTATAGCAATCAGCCCCAGCATTTT. Translated, it gives CSARDLEYSNQPQHF. This chain uses TRBV20-1 with TRBJ1-5; D is unclear. The CDR3 covers 15 residues. V shed 0 bases and J shed 0 bases, with 9 bases lying between them. Germline CDR1 DFQATT, CDR2 SNEGSKA (reference sequence).

V usage is TRBV20-1 and J usage is TRBJ2-1, with 12 positions matching TRBD2. The V gene's germline CDR1 is DFQATT and CDR2 SNEGSKA (reference sequence). Losses at the gene ends were 5 bases for V and 9 bases for J; bases not matched to a gene: 14. The CDR3 length is 16 residues. The CDR3 loop reads CSAQTTSGGPSSEQFF. The CDR3 nucleotides are TGCAGTGCTCAGACGACTAGCGGGGGTCCAAGTAGTGAGCAGTTCTTC.